What follows is one T cell receptor beta chain and its context. Distinct nucleotide sequences in the sample also encode this CDR3. The CDR3 extends over 13 amino acids. V was trimmed by 0 bases and J by 4 bases, leaving 5 bases between them. Per the germline V gene, CDR1 is SGHDT and CDR2 is YYEEEE. The sample is drawn from a study of cytomegalovirus exposure and HLA in healthy donors. PCR amplification relied on 60 Vbeta primers (plus 13 Jbeta primers). Data came from immunoSEQ multiplex PCR; TCRdb stores just in-frame clones and leaves some out. The data contain some 220,000 clones, approximately 84% of them singletons.

This chain links TRBV5-6 with TRBJ1-5, with TRBD1 as a possible D gene (5 bases). This receptor was identified in a girl aged 2 to 10 in good health and CMV-seronegative. Sequenced material: PBMCs. This CDR3 reads CASSLGQNQPQHF. The DNA of the CDR3 is TGTGCCAGCAGCTTGGGACAGAATCAGCCCCAGCATTTT.